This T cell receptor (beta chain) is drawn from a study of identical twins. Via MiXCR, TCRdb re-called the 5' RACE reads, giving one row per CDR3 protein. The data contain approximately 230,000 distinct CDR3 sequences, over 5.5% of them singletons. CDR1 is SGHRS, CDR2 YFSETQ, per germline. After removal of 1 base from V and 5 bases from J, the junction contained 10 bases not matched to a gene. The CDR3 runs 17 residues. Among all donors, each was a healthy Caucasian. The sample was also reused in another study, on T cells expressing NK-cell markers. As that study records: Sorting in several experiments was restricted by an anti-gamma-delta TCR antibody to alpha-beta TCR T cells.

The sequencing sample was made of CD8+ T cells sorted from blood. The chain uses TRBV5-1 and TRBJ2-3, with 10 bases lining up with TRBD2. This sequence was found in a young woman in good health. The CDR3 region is CASSLSVAGGHGDTQYF. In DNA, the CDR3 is TGCGCCAGCAGCTTGTCGGTAGCGGGGGGCCATGGAGATACGCAGTATTTT.